Sequencing of this T cell receptor (beta chain) was carried out in a study of shared clonotypes between healthy human individuals (dated by TCRdb to between 2020 and 2021). Notes on the research overall: The cohort comprised two women and a few men aged 18 to 49 years. Different laboratories and diverse techniques were used to prepare libraries and sequence TCR repertoires, to increase sequencing depth and limit assay-specific biases. For each donor, CD4 naive and CD4 memory were each run on three plates, CD8 naive on two plates, and CD8 memory on one plate. The study deeply sequenced blood TCR repertoires of about 5 healthy adults to estimate repertoire size and the extent of clonotype sharing between individuals. Between about 0.8 and 9 billion PBMCs per donor were obtained by leukapheresis. The study at large found these results: Pairwise subsampling led to the expectation that sequencing depth would affect the degree of clonotype sharing among donors. Only blood was sampled, and tissue TCR repertoires likely differ from those in blood. Because the study included a small number of donors, the genetic and exposure-history diversity represented was limited. Even with the large sequencing depth, rarefaction of the sorted-subset datasets indicated that sequencing was incomplete. About 5% of naive CD4, 3% to 3.5% of naive CD8, roughly 2.4% of memory CD4, and about 0.4% of memory CD8 clonotypes were shared across a few donors. Higher generation probabilities were observed for clonotypes shared by all four sorted-subset donors than for non-shared clonotypes. Naive subsets generally had larger estimated clonotype richness than memory subsets.

CD8 naive samples consisted of CD45RO-negative cells that were positively selected for CCR7, yielding a CD45RA+CCR7+ population without TemRA cells. The donors were healthy, HIV-negative adults who had no recently reported acute infections or vaccinations. Every donor was a Caucasian adult residing in Nashville, Tennessee, USA. Blood was collected by leukapheresis, and PBMCs were isolated by Ficoll-Histopaque density gradient centrifugation and then cryopreserved in liquid nitrogen vapor phase. Purity and quantity of every magnetically sorted T cell population were checked by analytical flow cytometry. Genomic DNA was isolated from every sorted fraction and measured by UV absorbance on a Nanodrop 2000c. Note on this clone: It has no known antigen specificity. Base-call qualities are not available, and no considerably larger clone is one nucleotide away.

TCR CDR3 regions were amplified from genomic DNA by multiplex PCR using the deep immunoSEQ assay. Genomic DNA extracted from each cell subset was distributed evenly over all wells of several immunoSEQ 96-well plates, and each plate served as one replicate. Each replicate PCR for sorted subsets received approximately 200 ng genomic DNA, equal to tens of thousands of T cell genomes. Purified libraries were quantified with a Qubit 3.0 fluorometer, sized on a Bioanalyzer 2100, and re-quantified with the KAPA Library Quantification kit. A separate single-read 150-cycle Illumina NextSeq 550 flow cell was used to sequence each immunoSEQ 96-well plate. Regarding the original processing steps: Because only junctional sequences without quality scores were contained in the immunoSEQ output, filtering matching that applied to full-length reads could not be performed. Sequences were annotated with PyIR, a Python wrapper for IgBLAST v1.9, using IMGT germline references to assign V/J genes and CDR3. Reads were removed for weak V/J assignments (E-value above 1e-6), missing CDR3, stop codons, out-of-frame junctions, or ambiguous translated residues. V3J clonotypes were defined as sequences sharing the same inferred V gene, J gene, and CDR3 amino acid sequence. To compute the percentage overlap between repertoires, the number of shared unique clonotypes was divided by the size of the smaller repertoire. Richness of each repertoire was evaluated using RTK rarefaction, the Chao1 estimator, and Recon v2.1 estimates of unobserved clonotypes. Generation probabilities for all TCRbeta clonotypes obtained by the gDNA method from a handful of donors were computed using OLGA. In its TCRdb copy, this immuneACCESS table keeps in-frame sequences only and misses some clones. Where compared with another copy, unresolved V genes explain less than half of these, and the others have no known cause. That table furnishes V, J and clone size, whereas the DNA furnished D and trimming. Here the sample has approximately 810,000 clones; 80% to 95% occur a single time. The top ten hold under 30% of the sample.

The material sequenced was naive CD8+ T cells sorted from blood. Interpreted using the paper, the cell subset or site label stands for: CD45RA+CCR7+. This receptor was identified in a man younger than 45 in good health.

The nucleotide sequence reads as follows: TGTGCCAGCAGTGTTACAGGGACCGCTGGCTATGGCTACACCTTC. Its translation is CASSVTGTAGYGYTF. Recombination linked TRBV6-1 to TRBJ1-2; a tentative D call is TRBD1 (6 bases match). Trimming at the junction amounts to 4 bases on V and 4 bases on J, and the germline ends lie 16 bases apart. CDR1 and CDR2 were assigned from the germline V gene as MNHNS and SASEGT. The CDR3 covers 15 residues, taking in both the cysteine and the phenylalanine. The sequence is cut down to CDR3 DNA, 45 bases in frame from base 1.